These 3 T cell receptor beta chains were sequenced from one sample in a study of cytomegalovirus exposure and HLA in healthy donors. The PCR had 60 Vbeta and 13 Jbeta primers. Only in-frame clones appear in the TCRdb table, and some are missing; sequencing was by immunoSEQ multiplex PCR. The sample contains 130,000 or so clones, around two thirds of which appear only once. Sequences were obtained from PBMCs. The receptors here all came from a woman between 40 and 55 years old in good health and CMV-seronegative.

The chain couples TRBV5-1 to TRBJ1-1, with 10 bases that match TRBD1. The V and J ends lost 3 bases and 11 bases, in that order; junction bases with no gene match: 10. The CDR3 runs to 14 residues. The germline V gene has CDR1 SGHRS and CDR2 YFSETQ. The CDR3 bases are TGCGCCAGCAGCTCGGGCCGTGGGACAGGGGACGCTTTCTTT. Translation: CASSSGRGTGDAFF.

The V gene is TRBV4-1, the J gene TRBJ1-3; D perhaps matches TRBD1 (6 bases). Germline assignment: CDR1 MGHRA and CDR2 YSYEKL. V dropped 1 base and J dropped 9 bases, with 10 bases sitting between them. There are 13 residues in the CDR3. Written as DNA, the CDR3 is TGCGCCAGCAGCCAAGTGTTAGGGGGCACCATATATTTT. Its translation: CASSQVLGGTIYF.

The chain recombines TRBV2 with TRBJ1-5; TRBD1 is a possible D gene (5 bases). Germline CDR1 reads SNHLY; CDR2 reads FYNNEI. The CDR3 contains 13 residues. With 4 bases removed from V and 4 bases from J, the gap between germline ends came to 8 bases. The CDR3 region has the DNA TGTGCCAGCAGTGTACAGGAGAATCAGCCCCAGCATTTT. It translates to CASSVQENQPQHF.